One and the same sample provided the 9 T cell receptor beta chains below, sequenced in a study of vaccination effects on CD4 cells after COVID-19. The repertoire was sequenced with immunoSEQ multiplex PCR; TCRdb's copy has only in-frame clones and lacks some. The sample holds some 27,000 clones; 65% are singletons and the top ten take 9% to 10%. For these receptors, no antigen is known. A roughly 10-day culture period preceded the isolation of CD4+ T cells. The specimen comprised CD4+ T cells from PBMCs cultured without peptide, sampled before COVID-19 vaccination. The receptors here all came from a human donor who received a COVID-19 vaccine.

This chain links TRBV6-2 or TRBV6-3 with TRBJ2-1; the D is unclear. CDR3 size: 14 residues. Germline CDR1 MNHEY, CDR2 SVGEGT. Trimming removed 0 bases from V and 0 bases from J, with 3 bases in between. This chain's CDR3 is CASSYSSSYNEQFF. In DNA form, the CDR3 reads TGTGCCAGCAGTTACTCAAGCTCCTACAATGAGCAGTTCTTC.

The J gene is TRBJ2-3, the V gene TRBV7-6; D uncertain. This CDR3 has 16 residues. The V gene lost 3 bases and the J gene lost 1 base, with 14 bases spanning the gap. CDR1 is SGHVS and CDR2 is FNYEAQ in the germline V gene. The CDR3 here is CASSLAESFRTDTQYF. CDR3 nucleotides: TGTGCCAGCAGCTTGGCGGAAAGTTTTCGCACAGATACGCAGTATTTT.

This chain uses TRBV20-1 with TRBJ2-7; the D is unclear. The V gene's germline CDR1 is DFQATT and CDR2 SNEGSKA (reference sequence). Deletions cut 0 bases from V and 3 bases from J, with 3 bases between. This CDR3 region has 11 residues. Here the CDR3 reads CSARDGYEQYF. The CDR3, as DNA: TGCAGTGCTAGAGATGGCTACGAGCAGTACTTC.

This clone was recorded once. The V gene is TRBV2, the J gene TRBJ1-1; D uncertain. The CDR3 totals 13 residues. Germline-derived CDR1 and CDR2 are SNHLY and FYNNEI. Trimming shortened V by 7 bases and J by 3 bases, and 12 bases separated the two germline ends. CDR3 loop: CASKTNRDTEAFF. The CDR3 DNA reads TGTGCCAGCAAGACAAACAGAGACACTGAAGCTTTCTTT.

The chain uses TRBV10-3 and TRBJ2-7, with D tentatively TRBD1 (6 bases). CDR1 ENHRY and CDR2 SYGVKD come from the germline V gene. The CDR3 spans 14 residues. Trimming took 8 bases from V and 5 from J, leaving 19 bases between them. DNA of the CDR3: TGTGCCATCCGGGATGGCACAGGGCGCGACGAGCAGTACTTC. As protein: CAIRDGTGRDEQYF.

The chain recombines TRBV4-1 with TRBJ2-3; 9 bases line up with TRBD2. The J segment lost 10 bases and the V segment lost 1 base, leaving 12 bases of the junction unmatched. This CDR3 contains 16 residues. Germline CDR1 and CDR2: MGHRA and YSYEKL. CDR3 in DNA: TGCGCCAGCAGCCAAGTCGGCGGGAGGGGCCCACCCGCGCAGTATTTT. As protein: CASSQVGGRGPPAQYF.

This chain connects TRBV7-9 to TRBJ1-2; TRBD1 agrees at 9 bases. The CDR3 is 16 residues long. V shed 3 bases, J shed 4 bases, and the junction held 9 bases outside the gene matches. Germline V gene sequence: CDR1 SEHNR, CDR2 FQNEAQ (reference sequence). The CDR3 here is CASSLGWDRETYGYTF. The CDR3 DNA is TGTGCCAGCAGCTTGGGATGGGACAGGGAAACCTATGGCTACACCTTC.

The chain uses TRBV6-6 and TRBJ1-2; D not certain. Germline V lookup: CDR1 MNHNY, CDR2 SVGAGI (reference sequence). Deletions cut 4 bases from V and 5 bases from J, with 20 bases between. The CDR3 contains 16 residues. For the CDR3, the DNA is TGTGCCAGCAGTTTCCCGCAGCTCATGGGAGGGTATGGCTACACCTTC. Amino acids: CASSFPQLMGGYGYTF.

V usage is TRBV5-1 and J usage is TRBJ1-1, with D tentatively TRBD1 (6 bases). This CDR3 is built from 16 residues. With 0 bases removed from V and 1 base from J, the gap between germline ends came to 13 bases. Germline-derived CDR1 and CDR2 are SGHRS and YFSETQ. CDR3 sequence (DNA): TGCGCCAGCAGCTTGGGTCCAGGGGTTAAGAACACTGAAGCTTTCTTT. It codes for CASSLGPGVKNTEAFF.